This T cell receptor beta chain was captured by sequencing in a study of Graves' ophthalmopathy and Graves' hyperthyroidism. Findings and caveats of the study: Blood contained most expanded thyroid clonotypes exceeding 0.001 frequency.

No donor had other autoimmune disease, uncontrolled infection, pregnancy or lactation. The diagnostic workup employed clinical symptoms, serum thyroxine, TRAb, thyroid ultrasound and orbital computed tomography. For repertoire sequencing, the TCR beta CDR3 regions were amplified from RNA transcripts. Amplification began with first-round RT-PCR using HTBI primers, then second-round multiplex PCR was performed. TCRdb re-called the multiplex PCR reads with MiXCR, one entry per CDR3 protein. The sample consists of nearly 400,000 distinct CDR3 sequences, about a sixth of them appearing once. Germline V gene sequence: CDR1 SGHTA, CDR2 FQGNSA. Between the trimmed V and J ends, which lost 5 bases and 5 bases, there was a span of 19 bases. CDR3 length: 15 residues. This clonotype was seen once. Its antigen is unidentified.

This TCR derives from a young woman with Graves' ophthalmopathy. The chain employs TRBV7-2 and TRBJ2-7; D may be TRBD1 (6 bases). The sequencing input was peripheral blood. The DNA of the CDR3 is TGTGCCAGCAGCCCCCCGACAGGAATGGTGCACGAGCAGTACTTC. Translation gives CASSPPTGMVHEQYF. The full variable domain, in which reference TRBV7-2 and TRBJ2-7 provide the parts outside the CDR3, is GAGVSQSPSNKVTEKGKDVELRCDPISGHTALYWYRQSLGQGLEFLIYFQGNSAPDKSGLPSDRFSAERTGGSVSTLTIQRTQQEDSAVYLCASSPPTGMVHEQYFGPGTRLTVT.